This is a list of T cell receptor beta chains from one sample in a study of T cells in Graves' hyperthyroidism and ophthalmopathy. TCRdb ran MiXCR on the multiplex PCR reads and lists one entry per CDR3 protein. The sample lists about 540,000 distinct CDR3 sequences, approximately 44% occurring once. Sequenced input: peripheral blood or thyroid tissue (not recorded which). Every receptor here comes from a young woman with Graves' hyperthyroidism. CDR3s include the opening cysteine and the closing phenylalanine or tryptophan. D genes are given only for firm matches. Rows give clone size only sometimes, using once, few, many, or a class for an expanded clone.

size: -
V: TRBV14
D: TRBD1
J: TRBJ2-7
DNA: TGTGCCAGCAGCCCTGGGAGTACAGGGGCCTACGAGCAGTACTTC
CDR3: CASSPGSTGAYEQYF

size: many
V: TRBV2
D: TRBD1
J: TRBJ1-5
DNA: TGTGCCAGCAGTGCTACAGGGGAGACTCAGCCCCAGCATTTT
CDR3: CASSATGETQPQHF

size: -
V: TRBV12-3/TRBV12-4
D: -
J: TRBJ1-3
DNA: TGTGCCAGCAGTTTGCGGGAGCAAAACACCATATATTTT
CDR3: CASSLREQNTIYF

size: -
V: TRBV24-1
D: TRBD1
J: TRBJ1-2
DNA: TGTGCCACCAATGATGGAACGGACAGGGCGCTCAAGGAAGGCTACACCTTC
CDR3: CATNDGTDRALKEGYTF

size: once
V: TRBV10-1
D: -
J: TRBJ1-4
DNA: TGCGCCAGCAGTGAGTCGGGAGAGGAAAAACTGTTTTTT
CDR3: CASSESGEEKLFF

size: -
V: TRBV5-1
D: TRBD2
J: TRBJ2-5
DNA: TGTGCCAGCAGCCAAAGACTAGCAATGGAGACCCAGTACTTC
CDR3: CASSQRLAMETQYF

size: -
V: TRBV11-1
D: -
J: TRBJ1-1
DNA: TGTGCCAGCAGCAAGGGAGTTACTGAAGCTTTCTTT
CDR3: CASSKGVTEAFF

size: few
V: TRBV5-6
D: -
J: TRBJ1-2
DNA: TGTGCCAGCAGCTTCGAGACCTCGGCATATGGCTACACCTTC
CDR3: CASSFETSAYGYTF

size: many
V: TRBV7-9
D: TRBD1
J: TRBJ2-5
DNA: TGTGCCAGCACCCTTCAGGGGGCGGGATGGGAGACCCAGTACTTC
CDR3: CASTLQGAGWETQYF

size: few
V: TRBV2
D: TRBD1
J: TRBJ1-1
DNA: TGTGCCAGCAGCCCTACCCTGGACAGGGCGAACACTGAAGCTTTCTTT
CDR3: CASSPTLDRANTEAFF

size: many
V: TRBV12-3/TRBV12-4
D: -
J: TRBJ1-6
DNA: TGTGCCAGCAGTTATGAGAGCACCCTCCACTTT
CDR3: CASSYESTLHF

size: -
V: TRBV5-1
D: -
J: TRBJ2-5
DNA: TGCGCCAGCAGACGAGACGGGGGAGGCGAGACCCAGTACTTC
CDR3: CASRRDGGGETQYF

size: -
V: TRBV6-5
D: -
J: TRBJ1-1
DNA: TGTGCCAGCAGAAAAGATAGTTTTGAGGACACTGAAGCTTTCTTT
CDR3: CASRKDSFEDTEAFF

size: -
V: TRBV29-1
D: -
J: TRBJ1-2
DNA: TGCAGCGCAGCCGGGACCAATGGCTACACCTTC
CDR3: CSAAGTNGYTF

size: -
V: TRBV10-3
D: -
J: TRBJ1-6
DNA: TGTGCCATCAGACGGACACCAGACACACCCCTCCACTTT
CDR3: CAIRRTPDTPLHF

size: -
V: TRBV6-1
D: TRBD2
J: TRBJ2-7
DNA: TGTGCCAGCAGGAGCTGGACTAGCGGGAGTTACGAGCAGTACTTC
CDR3: CASRSWTSGSYEQYF

size: -
V: TRBV2
D: -
J: TRBJ2-7
DNA: TGTGCCAGCAGTTTAAGCCCCCTTCGCGAGCAGTACTTC
CDR3: CASSLSPLREQYF